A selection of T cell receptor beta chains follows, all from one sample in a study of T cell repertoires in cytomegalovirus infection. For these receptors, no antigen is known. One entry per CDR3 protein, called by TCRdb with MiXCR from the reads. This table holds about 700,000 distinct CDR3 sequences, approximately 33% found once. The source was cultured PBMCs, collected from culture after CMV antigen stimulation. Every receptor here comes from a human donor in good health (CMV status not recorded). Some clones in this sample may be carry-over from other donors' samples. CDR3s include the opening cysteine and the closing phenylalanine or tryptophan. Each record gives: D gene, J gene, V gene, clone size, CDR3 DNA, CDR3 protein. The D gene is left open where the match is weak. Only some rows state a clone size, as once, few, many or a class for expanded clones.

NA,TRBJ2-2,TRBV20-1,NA,TGCAGTGCTAGTCGGGGGCCGAACACCGGGGAGCTGTTTTTT,CSASRGPNTGELFF
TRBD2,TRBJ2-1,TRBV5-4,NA,TGTGCCAGCAGCACGGGACTAGCGGGGATGGGTGAGCAGTTCTTC,CASSTGLAGMGEQFF
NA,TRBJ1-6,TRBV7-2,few,TGTGCCAGCAGGTTAGACAGGACCACTAATTCACCCCTCCACTTT,CASRLDRTTNSPLHF
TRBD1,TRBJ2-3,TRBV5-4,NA,TGTGCCAGCAGCTTGGAGACAGGGGATACAGATACGCAGTATTTT,CASSLETGDTDTQYF
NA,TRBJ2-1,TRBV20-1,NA,TGCAGTGCCACCACGCCCCTCGGGGTAGACTCCTACAATGAGCAGTTCTTC,CSATTPLGVDSYNEQFF
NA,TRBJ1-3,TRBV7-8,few,TGTGCCAGCAGTTCCAGGGTGAATCCAAACACCATATATTTT,CASSSRVNPNTIYF
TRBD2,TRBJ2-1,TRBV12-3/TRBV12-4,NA,TGTGCCAGCAGTTTAGGACTAGCGGGGTGGAATGAGCAGTTCTTC,CASSLGLAGWNEQFF
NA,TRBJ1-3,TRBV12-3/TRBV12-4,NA,TGTGCCAGCAGTTGGAGTAGCTCTGGAAACACCATATATTTT,CASSWSSSGNTIYF
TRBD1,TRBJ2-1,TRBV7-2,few,TGTGCCAGCAGCACACAGGGGGCCTCCTACAATGAGCAGTTCTTC,CASSTQGASYNEQFF
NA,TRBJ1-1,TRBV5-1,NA,TGCGCCAGCAGACAGGTTACGGGGTTCACTGAAGCTTTCTTT,CASRQVTGFTEAFF
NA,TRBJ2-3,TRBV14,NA,TGTGCCAGCAGCCATCGAGATACGCAGTATTTT,CASSHRDTQYF
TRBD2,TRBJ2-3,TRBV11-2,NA,TGTGCCAGCAGCTTAGAAACCCTAGCGGGAGGGGTGGATACGCAGTATTTT,CASSLETLAGGVDTQYF
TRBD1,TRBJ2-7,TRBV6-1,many,TGTGCCAGCAGTCACCCGGGACAGGGGGCCTACGAGCAGTACTTC,CASSHPGQGAYEQYF
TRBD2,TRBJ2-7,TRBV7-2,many,TGTGCCAGCAGCCCCCGACTAGCGGGAGGGTACGAGCAGTACTTC,CASSPRLAGGYEQYF
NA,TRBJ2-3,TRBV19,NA,TGTGCCAGTAGTATGGGGGCGACGACAGATACGCAGTATTTT,CASSMGATTDTQYF
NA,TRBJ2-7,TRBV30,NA,TGTGCCGGGGGATCATACGAGCAGTACTTC,CAGGSYEQYF
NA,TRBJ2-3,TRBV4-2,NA,TGTGCCAGCAGCCAAGCTCTAGCGAGCACAGATACGCAGTATTTT,CASSQALASTDTQYF
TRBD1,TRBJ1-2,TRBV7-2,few,TGTGCCAGCAGCTTAGCCACCAGGACAGGGGGCGATGGCTACACCTTC,CASSLATRTGGDGYTF
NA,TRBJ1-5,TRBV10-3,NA,TGTGCCATCAGTGAGTGGACACACAATCAGCCCCAGCATTTT,CAISEWTHNQPQHF
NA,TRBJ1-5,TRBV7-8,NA,TGTGCCAGCAGCTTAGATAAGGTCACCGCAACCCAGCATTTT,CASSLDKVTATQHF
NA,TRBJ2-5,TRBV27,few,TGTGCCAGCAGTTCCCGAGGACTGCTCCAAGACCAAGAGACCCAGTACTTC,CASSSRGLLQDQETQYF
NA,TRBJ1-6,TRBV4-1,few,TGCGCCAGCAGCCAAGATCGGTTTTCACCCCTCCACTTT,CASSQDRFSPLHF
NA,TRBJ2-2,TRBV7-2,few,TGTGCCAGCAGCCACGACCCAGCGAACACCGGGGAGCTGTTTTTT,CASSHDPANTGELFF
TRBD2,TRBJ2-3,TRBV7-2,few,TGTGCCAGCATACTAGCGGGTGCAGATACGCAGTATTTT,CASILAGADTQYF
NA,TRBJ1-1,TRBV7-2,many,TGTGCCAGCAGCTTAGATAGGGGGGCAAACACTGAAGCTTTCTTT,CASSLDRGANTEAFF
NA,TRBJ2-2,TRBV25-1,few,TGTGCCAGCAGTGCCGGGGGACCCGGGGAGCTGTTTTTT,CASSAGGPGELFF
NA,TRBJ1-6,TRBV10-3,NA,TGTGCCATCAGTGAGCCTAGGGGGGACCTTCACAATTCACCCCTCCACTTT,CAISEPRGDLHNSPLHF
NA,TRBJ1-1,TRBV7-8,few,TGTGCCAGCAGCTTACTTAAGGGACTGAGTAACACTGAAGCTTTCTTT,CASSLLKGLSNTEAFF
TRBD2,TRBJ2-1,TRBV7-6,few,TGTGCCAGCAGCTTAGCTCTAGCGGACAAGAGAAATGAGCAGTTCTTC,CASSLALADKRNEQFF
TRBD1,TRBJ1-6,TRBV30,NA,TGTGCCTGGAGCGGAGACAGGGACTCACCCCTCCACTTT,CAWSGDRDSPLHF
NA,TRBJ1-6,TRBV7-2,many,TGTGCCAGCAGCGGGGTTCCACGGGGTAGGTCCCTCCACTTT,CASSGVPRGRSLHF
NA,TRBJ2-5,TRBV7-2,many,TGTGCCAGCAGTTCTGGTGGGGGGCCGTGGGAGACCCAGTACTTC,CASSSGGGPWETQYF
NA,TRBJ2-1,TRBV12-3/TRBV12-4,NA,TGTGCCAGCAGTTTAAGCGAAGGTGAGCCCTACAATGAGCAGTTCTTC,CASSLSEGEPYNEQFF
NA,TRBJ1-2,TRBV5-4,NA,TGTGCCAGCAGCCGACAGACAGGTCAATATGGCTACACCTTC,CASSRQTGQYGYTF
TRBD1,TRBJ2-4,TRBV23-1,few,TGCGCCAGCAGTCATCCCGGGACAGACTTAAAAAACATTCAGTACTTC,CASSHPGTDLKNIQYF
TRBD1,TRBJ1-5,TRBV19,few,TGTGCCAGTAGTAAGCAACAGGGGAGGGGGCAGCCCCAGCATTTT,CASSKQQGRGQPQHF
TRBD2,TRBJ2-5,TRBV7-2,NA,TGTGCCAGCAGCTTTGCCGCCCTAGCGGGACGGGAGACCCAGTACTTC,CASSFAALAGRETQYF
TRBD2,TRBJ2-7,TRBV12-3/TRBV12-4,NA,TGTGCCAGCATGGTAGCGGGAGGGCCTCGCTCCTACGAGCAGTACTTC,CASMVAGGPRSYEQYF
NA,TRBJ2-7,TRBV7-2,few,TGTGCCAGCAGCCCCTCCCCCAGGGCGGCCTCTGACCACGAGCAGTACTTC,CASSPSPRAASDHEQYF
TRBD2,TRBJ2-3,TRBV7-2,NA,TGTGCCAGCAGCGCGGGAAGCGGGGTGTATGCAGATACGCAGTATTTT,CASSAGSGVYADTQYF
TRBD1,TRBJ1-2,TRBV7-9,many,TGTGCCAGCAGCTCGTCCGGGACAGACTATGGCTACACCTTC,CASSSSGTDYGYTF
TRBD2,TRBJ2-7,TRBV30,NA,TGTGCCTGGAGTGTTATGGGACTAGAGCAGTACTTC,CAWSVMGLEQYF
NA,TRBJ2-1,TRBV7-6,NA,TGTGCCAGCAGCCCCGGGACTTTCTACAATGAGCAGTTCTTC,CASSPGTFYNEQFF
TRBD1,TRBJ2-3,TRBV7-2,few,TGTGCCAGCAGCTTCATCGGGACAGGGGCAGATACGCAGTATTTT,CASSFIGTGADTQYF
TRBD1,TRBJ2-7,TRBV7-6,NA,TGTGCCAGCAGCCCGGGACAGGGACTTAGGGCATCCGAGCAGTACTTC,CASSPGQGLRASEQYF
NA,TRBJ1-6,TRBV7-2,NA,TGTGCCAGCAGCCTTAGGGCCGGGGCCTATAATTCACCCCTCCACTTT,CASSLRAGAYNSPLHF
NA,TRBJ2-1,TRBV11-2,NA,TGTGCCAGCCGGCAGTGGGAGCCCTACAATGAGCAGTTCTTC,CASRQWEPYNEQFF
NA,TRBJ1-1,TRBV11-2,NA,TGTGCCAGCAGCTTAGGTGGGGGGAGAACTGAAGCTTTCTTT,CASSLGGGRTEAFF
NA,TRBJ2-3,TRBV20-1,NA,TGCAGTGCTAGCCTTTCGGGAGATACGCAGTATTTT,CSASLSGDTQYF
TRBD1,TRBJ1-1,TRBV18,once,TGTGCCAGCTCACCACTTCCGGGACAGGGGTGGGCTGAAGCTTTCTTT,CASSPLPGQGWAEAFF
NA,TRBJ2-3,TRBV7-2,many,TGTGCCAGCAGCAGGAGCGGCACTAGCACAGATACGCAGTATTTT,CASSRSGTSTDTQYF